Listed below are T cell receptor beta chains from one sample, sequenced in a study of OX40 agonist ivuxolimab in advanced cancers. The assay was immunoSEQ multiplex PCR, and TCRdb's table has in-frame clones only and misses some. The data contain roughly 53,000 clones, roughly nine tenths of them singletons. The source was CD4+ or CD8+ T cells sorted from blood, collected in a trial of the OX40 agonist ivuxolimab. The receptors here all came from an adult with an advanced solid tumor such as melanoma, head and neck, liver or kidney cancer. The CDR3 runs from the conserved cysteine through the conserved F or W. Each record gives: clone size, CDR3 length, D gene, J gene, V gene, CDR3 protein, CDR3 DNA. A D gene is named only where the DNA matches it firmly. A clone size is listed for some rows: how often the clone was seen (once, few, many), or a class if it is expanded.

. 15 TRBD1 TRBJ2-7 TRBV4-1 CASSQGGQTVYEQYF TGCGCCAGCAGCCAAGGGGGACAGACCGTCTACGAGCAGTACTTC
. 12 . TRBJ1-2 TRBV11-2 CASSSAKSGYTF TGTGCCAGCAGCTCCGCGAAGTCCGGCTACACCTTC
. 16 . TRBJ2-1 TRBV27 CASSPLGGSSYNEQFF TGTGCCAGCAGTCCCCTTGGGGGGAGCTCCTACAATGAGCAGTTCTTC
. 17 . TRBJ2-2 TRBV5-1 CASSPRVGDSNTGELFF TGCGCCAGCAGCCCCCGAGTAGGGGACTCCAACACCGGGGAGCTGTTTTTT
. 15 . TRBJ1-3 TRBV5-1 CASSRDTTSGNTIYF TGCGCCAGCAGCCGGGACACCACCTCTGGAAACACCATATATTTT
. 14 . TRBJ2-7 TRBV28 CASRGGDRSYEQYF TGTGCCAGCAGGGGAGGCGACAGATCCTACGAGCAGTACTTC
. 17 . TRBJ2-3 TRBV28 CASSFPGLFSQADTQYF TGTGCCAGCAGTTTCCCAGGACTTTTTTCCCAGGCAGATACGCAGTATTTT
. 14 . TRBJ2-3 TRBV9 CASSVGGFTDTQYF TGTGCCAGCAGCGTAGGTGGGTTCACAGATACGCAGTATTTT
. 15 TRBD2 TRBJ2-3 TRBV18 CASSPTGGDTDTQYF TGTGCCAGCTCACCAACCGGGGGGGACACAGATACGCAGTATTTT
. 15 TRBD1 TRBJ1-2 TRBV27 CASSSRDRRYYGYTF TGTGCCAGCAGCTCCCGGGACAGGCGGTACTATGGCTACACCTTC
. 13 . TRBJ2-1 TRBV5-1 CASRAGIRDEQFF TGCGCCAGCAGGGCGGGGATCAGGGATGAGCAGTTCTTC
. 15 . TRBJ1-1 TRBV19 CASTPGRQLNTEAFF TGTGCCAGTACCCCAGGTCGACAGTTGAACACTGAAGCTTTCTTT
. 15 . TRBJ2-2 TRBV5-1 CASSLGPGNTGELFF TGCGCCAGCAGCTTGGGGCCAGGGAACACCGGGGAGCTGTTTTTT
. 16 . TRBJ2-3 TRBV18 CASSPKTSESPDTQYF TGTGCCAGCTCACCTAAGACTAGTGAGAGCCCAGATACGCAGTATTTT
. 15 TRBD1 TRBJ1-4 TRBV5-1 CASSQGGQGAQKLFF TGCGCCAGCAGCCAAGGGGGACAGGGGGCTCAAAAACTGTTTTTT
once 17 TRBD2 TRBJ2-1 TRBV4-1 CASSPGKARGSGNEQFF TGCGCCAGCAGCCCGGGGAAAGCGCGGGGGTCGGGTAATGAGCAGTTCTTC
. 18 TRBD2 TRBJ2-5 TRBV9 CASSVGLARRPGGETQYF TGTGCCAGCAGCGTCGGACTAGCGAGGCGCCCGGGCGGGGAGACCCAGTACTTC
once 17 . TRBJ1-3 TRBV6-4 CASSDTPFVGPGNTIYF TGTGCCAGCAGTGACACCCCATTTGTAGGGCCTGGAAACACCATATATTTT
. 12 . TRBJ2-5 TRBV5-4 CASSADSKTQYF TGTGCCAGCAGCGCGGACAGTAAGACCCAGTACTTC
. 11 . TRBJ2-5 TRBV20-1 CSARDQETQYF TGCAGTGCTAGAGACCAAGAGACCCAGTACTTC
. 14 . TRBJ1-5 TRBV10-3 CAISGAGYNQPQHF TGTGCCATCAGTGGGGCCGGTTACAATCAGCCCCAGCATTTT
. 14 TRBD1 TRBJ1-5 TRBV6-5 CASSYFQGDQPQHF TGTGCCAGCAGTTACTTCCAGGGGGATCAGCCCCAGCATTTT
once 15 TRBD1 TRBJ2-3 TRBV2 CASSERQGRPDTQYF TGTGCCAGCAGTGAGAGACAGGGACGGCCAGATACGCAGTATTTT
. 14 . TRBJ2-3 TRBV10-1 CASSDSASTDTQYF TGCGCCAGCAGTGACAGTGCTAGCACAGATACGCAGTATTTT
. 16 TRBD2 TRBJ2-1 TRBV2 CASSWTSGGAYNEQFF TGTGCCAGCAGTTGGACTAGCGGGGGGGCTTACAATGAGCAGTTCTTC
. 16 . TRBJ1-5 TRBV4-1 CASSPGLGGPYQPQHF TGCGCCAGCAGCCCAGGCTTGGGTGGGCCTTATCAGCCCCAGCATTTT
. 13 TRBD1 TRBJ2-5 TRBV11-2 CASRPGQQETQYF TGTGCCAGCAGACCGGGACAGCAAGAGACCCAGTACTTC
. 13 . TRBJ2-5 TRBV5-1 CASSPGSQETQYF TGCGCCAGCAGCCCCGGGAGCCAAGAGACCCAGTACTTC
. 15 . TRBJ1-1 TRBV19 CATLPREISNTEAFF TGTGCCACCCTACCCCGGGAAATATCGAACACTGAAGCTTTCTTT
. 13 . TRBJ2-7 TRBV7-2 CASSLQRVYEQYF TGTGCCAGCAGCCTTCAACGTGTCTACGAGCAGTACTTC
. 16 TRBD2 TRBJ2-3 TRBV25-1 CASSAWLAGSTDTQYF TGTGCCAGCAGTGCATGGCTAGCGGGAAGCACAGATACGCAGTATTTT
. 15 TRBD1 TRBJ1-2 TRBV6-5 CASSYSNRGDYGYTF TGTGCCAGCAGTTACTCGAACAGGGGGGACTATGGCTACACCTTC
. 12 . TRBJ2-7 TRBV5-6 CASSLKTYEQYF TGTGCCAGCAGCTTGAAAACCTACGAGCAGTACTTC
. 13 . TRBJ2-7 TRBV6-6 CASSYQGGYEQYF TGTGCCAGCAGTTACCAGGGTGGGTACGAGCAGTACTTC
. 15 . TRBJ1-5 TRBV6-5 CASSYSYRANQPQHF TGTGCCAGCAGTTACTCCTACAGGGCCAATCAGCCCCAGCATTTT
. 15 TRBD2 TRBJ2-1 TRBV19 CASTAGLALYNEQFF TGTGCCAGTACCGCCGGACTAGCCCTATACAATGAGCAGTTCTTC